This T cell receptor (beta chain) is from a study of shared clonotypes between healthy human individuals. The V gene's germline CDR1 is SGDLS and CDR2 YYNGEE. The CDR3 consists of 14 residues. V was clipped by 5 bases and J by 2 bases, with 10 bases between them. Under the authors' procedure: Junction-only immunoSEQ data arrived without quality scores, meaning filtering differed. Sequencing was performed with immunoSEQ multiplex PCR; in TCRdb, only in-frame clones are kept and a portion is missing. D and trimming were read from the DNA, whereas the V and J calls and clone size are those reported in that table. The repertoire holds approximately 2,000,000 clones, with about 90% as singletons.

The TCR was taken from a man between 18 and 29 years old in good health. Some clones in this sample may be carry-over from other donors' samples. The sample consisted of naive CD4+ T cells from PBMCs. Sample subset: CD45RA+ positively selected. V is TRBV9 and J is TRBJ2-2; unclear D gene. CDR3 nucleotides: TGTGCCAGCAGAGAGTTGGACAACACCGGGGAGCTGTTTTTT. Residues: CASRELDNTGELFF. The variable domain in full, completed from reference TRBV9 and TRBJ2-2, reads DSGVTQTPKHLITATGQRVTLRCSPRSGDLSVYWYQQSLDQGLQFLIQYYNGEERAKGNILERFSAQQFPDLHSELNLSSLELGDSALYFCASRELDNTGELFFGEGSRLTVL.